Given below is one T cell receptor (beta chain) in context. The CDR3 sequence is 17 residues long. Germline assignment: CDR1 LGHNT and CDR2 FRNRAP. The data were obtained in a study of CD8+CD57+ T cells in acquired aplastic anemia. Genomic DNA, serving as template, underwent TCR beta VDJ and CDR3 profiling. TCRdb re-analysed the reads in MiXCR, keeping a single row per CDR3 protein. The table lists about 270,000 distinct CDR3 sequences, 55% to 65% of them singletons. Sequencing input: sorted CD4+, CD8+, or CD8+CD57+ T cells (not recorded which) from PBMCs. The receptor was isolated from a human donor with severe aplastic anemia or a healthy control (not recorded which). The rearrangement links TRBV12-5 to TRBJ2-2; perhaps TRBD1 as D (5 bases). CDR3 residues: CASSFPPDTMNTGELFF. In nucleotides, the CDR3 is TGTGCCAGCAGTTTCCCACCGGACACCATGAACACCGGGGAGCTGTTTTTT.